The rows below give T cell receptor beta chains drawn from one sample of a study of T cell changes during pregnancy in multiple sclerosis. This table comes from immunoSEQ multiplex PCR, and its TCRdb copy is limited to in-frame clones, with some not included. The sample includes over 80,000 clones, around 93% of them seen just once. The sample was peripheral blood, taken in the third trimester of pregnancy. The receptors here all came from a female donor in good health, enrolled as a control in a pregnancy study. The CDR3 runs from the conserved cysteine through the conserved F or W. A D gene is named only where the DNA matches it firmly. Expanded clones get a size class; other rows say once, few or many, or leave the size out.

J: TRBJ2-7
D: TRBD1
V: TRBV4-1
size: .
DNA: TGCGCCAGCAGCCACGGACAGGAGTCCTACGAGCAGTACTTC
CDR3: CASSHGQESYEQYF

J: TRBJ2-5
D: .
V: TRBV5-1
size: .
DNA: TGCGCCAGCAGTGGGCCGATACAAGAGACCCAGTACTTC
CDR3: CASSGPIQETQYF

J: TRBJ1-1
D: TRBD1
V: TRBV5-1
size: .
DNA: TGCGCCAGCAGCTCACAAACAGACAGGGGGACTACTGAAGCTTTCTTT
CDR3: CASSSQTDRGTTEAFF

J: TRBJ2-7
D: TRBD1
V: TRBV18
size: .
DNA: TGTGCCAGCTCAGAAGACAGGGGGGAAACCTACGAGCAGTACTTC
CDR3: CASSEDRGETYEQYF

J: TRBJ2-7
D: .
V: TRBV5-1
size: .
DNA: TGCGCCAGCAGCTTGGACCAGGGGAACTACTACGAGCAGTACTTC
CDR3: CASSLDQGNYYEQYF

J: TRBJ2-7
D: TRBD2
V: TRBV9
size: .
DNA: TGTGCCAGCAGCGTAGGACTAGCGGGGGCCTACGAGCAGTACTTC
CDR3: CASSVGLAGAYEQYF

J: TRBJ1-5
D: .
V: TRBV16
size: .
DNA: TGTGCCAGCAGCCTTTCGGGGAATAGCAATCAGCCCCAGCATTTT
CDR3: CASSLSGNSNQPQHF

J: TRBJ2-5
D: .
V: TRBV5-1
size: .
DNA: TGCGCCAGCAGCTTGGCCGAGTGGGCAGAGACCCAGTACTTC
CDR3: CASSLAEWAETQYF

J: TRBJ2-6
D: TRBD1
V: TRBV19
size: .
DNA: TGTGCCAGTAGGGACAGGATAGGGTCTGGGGCCAACGTCCTGACTTTC
CDR3: CASRDRIGSGANVLTF

J: TRBJ2-6
D: TRBD2
V: TRBV4-2
size: .
DNA: TGTGCCAGCAGTCTAGCGGGAGGTAACTCTGGGGCCAACGTCCTGACTTTC
CDR3: CASSLAGGNSGANVLTF

J: TRBJ1-4
D: .
V: TRBV5-1
size: .
DNA: TGCGCCAGCAGCTTGGACCCAGGGGCGAATGAAAAACTGTTTTTT
CDR3: CASSLDPGANEKLFF

J: TRBJ2-7
D: .
V: TRBV25-1
size: .
DNA: TGTGCCAGCAGTGAAGCCGACAGAACCTACGAGCAGTACTTC
CDR3: CASSEADRTYEQYF

J: TRBJ1-1
D: .
V: TRBV5-4
size: .
DNA: TGTGCCAGCAGCCTGGAAGGAGGGTGGGCTGAAGCTTTCTTT
CDR3: CASSLEGGWAEAFF

J: TRBJ2-5
D: .
V: TRBV5-1
size: .
DNA: TGCGCCAGCAGCCTCCCTCAAGAGACCCAGTACTTC
CDR3: CASSLPQETQYF

J: TRBJ2-1
D: TRBD2
V: TRBV28
size: .
DNA: TGTGCCAGCACCCAATGGAGTAGCGGGAGACTCACGGATCGACGCCGCAATGAGCAGTTCTTC
CDR3: CASTQWSSGRLTDRRRNEQFF

J: TRBJ2-3
D: TRBD2
V: TRBV7-9
size: .
DNA: TGTGCCAGCAGCCAAAGCGGGAGCAACGCAGATACGCAGTATTTT
CDR3: CASSQSGSNADTQYF

J: TRBJ2-5
D: .
V: TRBV4-1
size: .
DNA: TGCGCCAGCAGTCCTGGTCAAGCACCCCAAGAGACCCAGTACTTC
CDR3: CASSPGQAPQETQYF

J: TRBJ2-1
D: .
V: TRBV21-1
size: .
DNA: TGTGCCAGCAGCGCATCGGGTAACGATGAGCAGTTCTTC
CDR3: CASSASGNDEQFF

J: TRBJ2-1
D: TRBD2
V: TRBV18
size: .
DNA: TGTGCCAGCTCACCACCGGGGCTAGCGGGAGGTGATGAGCAGTTCTTC
CDR3: CASSPPGLAGGDEQFF

J: TRBJ2-1
D: TRBD2
V: TRBV4-1
size: .
DNA: TGCGCCAGCACGGGCGGGAGTCCCCGCTATGAGCAGTTCTTC
CDR3: CASTGGSPRYEQFF

J: TRBJ1-3
D: .
V: TRBV6-5
size: .
DNA: TGTGCCAGCAGTTACGGAGGGGATGGAAACACCATATATTTT
CDR3: CASSYGGDGNTIYF

J: TRBJ2-7
D: .
V: TRBV2
size: .
DNA: TGTGCCAGCAGACAGGGATTCTCCTACGAGCAGTACTTC
CDR3: CASRQGFSYEQYF

J: TRBJ2-3
D: .
V: TRBV28
size: .
DNA: TGTGCCAGCAGTCCCGCAGGGGACGCAGATACGCAGTATTTT
CDR3: CASSPAGDADTQYF

J: TRBJ1-3
D: TRBD1
V: TRBV14
size: .
DNA: TGTGCCAGCAGCCAAGAAGGAGCCGCAGGGGGCTCTGGAAACACCATATATTTT
CDR3: CASSQEGAAGGSGNTIYF

J: TRBJ1-1
D: TRBD1
V: TRBV27
size: .
DNA: TGTGCCAGCAGTTCGCCCGGACAGGGACACACTGAAGCTTTCTTT
CDR3: CASSSPGQGHTEAFF

J: TRBJ1-1
D: .
V: TRBV29-1
size: .
DNA: TGCAGCGCCCTGAGGCGCAGGGCGAACACTGAAGCTTTCTTT
CDR3: CSALRRRANTEAFF

J: TRBJ2-7
D: .
V: TRBV7-2
size: .
DNA: TGTGCCAGCAGCTTCTCCTCGGGGGAGCAGTACTTC
CDR3: CASSFSSGEQYF

J: TRBJ1-1
D: .
V: TRBV7-9
size: .
DNA: TGTGCCAGCATCCGGGACAACATGAACACTGAAGCTTTCTTT
CDR3: CASIRDNMNTEAFF

J: TRBJ1-5
D: .
V: TRBV30
size: .
DNA: TGTGCCTGGAGTGTCTCCGGGCCCCAGCATTTT
CDR3: CAWSVSGPQHF

J: TRBJ2-7
D: .
V: TRBV4-1
size: .
DNA: TGCGCCAGCAGCCAAACCACTACAGGGATGGGCTACGAGCAGTACTTC
CDR3: CASSQTTTGMGYEQYF

J: TRBJ1-4
D: .
V: TRBV19
size: once
DNA: TGTGCCAGTACCCCCCAGAGGATCGGAGGGGAAAAACTGTTTTTT
CDR3: CASTPQRIGGEKLFF

J: TRBJ2-7
D: .
V: TRBV28
size: .
DNA: TGTGCCAGCAGCGGGGGTTGGGACAGCCACTACGAGCAGTACTTC
CDR3: CASSGGWDSHYEQYF

J: TRBJ2-3
D: .
V: TRBV18
size: .
DNA: TGTGCCAGCTCACCACCGGGGCAGGGTACGCAGTATTTT
CDR3: CASSPPGQGTQYF

J: TRBJ1-2
D: TRBD1
V: TRBV18
size: .
DNA: TGTGCCAGCTCACCTTGGACAGGGAATGACTATGGCTACACCTTC
CDR3: CASSPWTGNDYGYTF

J: TRBJ2-2
D: .
V: TRBV7-9
size: .
DNA: TGTGCCAGCAGCTTTGGCGGAAGCACCGGGGAGCTGTTTTTT
CDR3: CASSFGGSTGELFF

J: TRBJ2-7
D: .
V: TRBV11-2
size: once
DNA: TGTGCCAGCAGCTTGTCCAGGGCCGGCTACGAGCAGTACTTC
CDR3: CASSLSRAGYEQYF

J: TRBJ2-1
D: TRBD2
V: TRBV27
size: .
DNA: TGTGCCAGCAGTCCGCGACTAGCGGGCGACAATGAGCAGTTCTTC
CDR3: CASSPRLAGDNEQFF

J: TRBJ2-2
D: TRBD2
V: TRBV5-6
size: .
DNA: TGTGCCAGCAGCTGGGGACTAGCGGGAGATACCGGGGAGCTGTTTTTT
CDR3: CASSWGLAGDTGELFF

J: TRBJ2-6
D: TRBD2
V: TRBV29-1
size: .
DNA: TGCAGCGTGGGGGGGTTAGGGAGCGGGGACCACTCTGGGGCCAACGTCCTGACTTTC
CDR3: CSVGGLGSGDHSGANVLTF

J: TRBJ2-7
D: TRBD2
V: TRBV4-1
size: .
DNA: TGCGCCAGCAGCCAAGAAACTCAGACTAGCGCAATCTCCTACGAGCAGTACTTC
CDR3: CASSQETQTSAISYEQYF

J: TRBJ1-5
D: TRBD1
V: TRBV28
size: .
DNA: TGTGCCAGCAGTTTATGGGGGACAGGGGGCAATCAGCCCCAGCATTTT
CDR3: CASSLWGTGGNQPQHF

J: TRBJ1-3
D: TRBD1
V: TRBV7-9
size: .
DNA: TGTGCCAGCAGCTCAGATCAGGGGGCAGGTGGAAACACCATATATTTT
CDR3: CASSSDQGAGGNTIYF

J: TRBJ2-1
D: TRBD1
V: TRBV29-1
size: .
DNA: TGCAGCGTAACGACAGGGATTGATGAGCAGTTCTTC
CDR3: CSVTTGIDEQFF

J: TRBJ1-5
D: TRBD1
V: TRBV7-9
size: .
DNA: TGTGCCAGCAGCTCCGCCGACCAGGGGGTGCAGCCCCAGCATTTT
CDR3: CASSSADQGVQPQHF

J: TRBJ2-7
D: .
V: TRBV27
size: .
DNA: TGTGCCAGCAGTCCTCGCTCGGCCTACGAGCAGTACTTC
CDR3: CASSPRSAYEQYF

J: TRBJ2-1
D: TRBD2
V: TRBV7-6
size: .
DNA: TGTGCCAGCAGTCCGCTAGCGGGGCCCTCTGGGGTCTACAATGAGCAGTTCTTC
CDR3: CASSPLAGPSGVYNEQFF

J: TRBJ2-5
D: .
V: TRBV9
size: .
DNA: TGTGCCAGCAGCGCGCCCTCAGGCGGGCAAGAGACCCAGTACTTC
CDR3: CASSAPSGGQETQYF

J: TRBJ2-1
D: .
V: TRBV5-1
size: .
DNA: TGCGCCAGCAGCCAACTAACAGGGTCCTACAATGAGCAGTTCTTC
CDR3: CASSQLTGSYNEQFF

J: TRBJ1-2
D: TRBD1
V: TRBV9
size: .
DNA: TGTGCCAGCAGCGAGAGGACAGGGGTCTCTTACACCTTC
CDR3: CASSERTGVSYTF

J: TRBJ1-5
D: TRBD1
V: TRBV7-6
size: once
DNA: TGTGCCAGCAGCTTAGAGGTCGGGACAGGGGTAGATCAGCCCCAGCATTTT
CDR3: CASSLEVGTGVDQPQHF

J: TRBJ2-2
D: TRBD2
V: TRBV15
size: .
DNA: TGTGCCACCAGCAGAGTGGGGACTAGCGAAGGCGGGGAGCTGTTTTTT
CDR3: CATSRVGTSEGGELFF

J: TRBJ1-4
D: .
V: TRBV2
size: .
DNA: TGTGCCAGCAGTGTTCTAATCGGGGTAAATGAAAAACTGTTTTTT
CDR3: CASSVLIGVNEKLFF

J: TRBJ2-7
D: TRBD2
V: TRBV27
size: .
DNA: TGTGCCAGCAGCCCCGTACTAGCGGGAGGTGACGAGCAGTACTTC
CDR3: CASSPVLAGGDEQYF